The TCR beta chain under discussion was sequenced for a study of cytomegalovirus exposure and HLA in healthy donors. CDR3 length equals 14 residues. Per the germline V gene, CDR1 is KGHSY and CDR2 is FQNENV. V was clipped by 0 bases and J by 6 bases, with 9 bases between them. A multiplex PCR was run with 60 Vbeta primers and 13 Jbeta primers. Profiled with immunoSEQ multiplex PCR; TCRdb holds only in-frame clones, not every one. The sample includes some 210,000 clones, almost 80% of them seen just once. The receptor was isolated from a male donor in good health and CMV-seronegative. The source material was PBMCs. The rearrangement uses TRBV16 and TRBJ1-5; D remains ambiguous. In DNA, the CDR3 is TGTGCCAGCAGCCAATCGGTGGTGGCTCAGCCCCAGCATTTT. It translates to CASSQSVVAQPQHF.